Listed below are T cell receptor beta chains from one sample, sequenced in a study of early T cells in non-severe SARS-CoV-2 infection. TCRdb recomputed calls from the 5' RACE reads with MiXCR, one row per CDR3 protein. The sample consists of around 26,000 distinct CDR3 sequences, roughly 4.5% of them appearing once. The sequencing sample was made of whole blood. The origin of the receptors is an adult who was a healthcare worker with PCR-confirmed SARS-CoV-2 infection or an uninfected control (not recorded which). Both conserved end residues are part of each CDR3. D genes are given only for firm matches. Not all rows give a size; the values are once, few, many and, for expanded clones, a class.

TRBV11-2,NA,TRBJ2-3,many,TGTGCCAGCAGCTCACCCCTTGGGGTATCTAGCACAGATACGCAGTATTTT,CASSSPLGVSSTDTQYF
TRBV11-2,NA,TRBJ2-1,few,TGTGCCAGCGTAGAGCGGCGGGCCGGGAATGAGCAGTTCTTC,CASVERRAGNEQFF
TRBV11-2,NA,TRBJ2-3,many,TGTGCCAGCAGCTTAGACCTGGACGCAGATACGCAGTATTTT,CASSLDLDADTQYF
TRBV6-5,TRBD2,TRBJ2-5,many,TGTGCCAGCAGGCCAGGAGCGGGGCAGGAGACCCAGTACTTC,CASRPGAGQETQYF
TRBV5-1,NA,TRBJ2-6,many,TGCGCCAGCAGCTCGACATTAGACTCCTACTCTGGGGCCAACGTCCTGACTTTC,CASSSTLDSYSGANVLTF
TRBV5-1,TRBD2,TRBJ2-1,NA,TGCGCCAGCAGCGCTACTAGCGGGAGAAGTAATGAGCAGTTCTTC,CASSATSGRSNEQFF
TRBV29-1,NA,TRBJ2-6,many,TGCAGCGTTGGACACTCTGGGGCCAACGTCCTGACTTTC,CSVGHSGANVLTF
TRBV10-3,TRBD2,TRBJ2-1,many,TGTGCCACGTCTAGCGGGAGCACCTCCTACAATGAGCAGTTCTTC,CATSSGSTSYNEQFF
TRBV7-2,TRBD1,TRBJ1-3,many,TGTGCCAGCAGCCAAGGACAGGTTATCTCTGGAAACACCATATATTTT,CASSQGQVISGNTIYF
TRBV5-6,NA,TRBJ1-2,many,TGTGCCAGCAGCTTGGGGGGAGACTATGGCTACACCTTC,CASSLGGDYGYTF
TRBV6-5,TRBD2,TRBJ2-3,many,TGTGCCAGCAGTCTCCGCGGGAGGGGCACAGATACGCAGTATTTT,CASSLRGRGTDTQYF